This T cell receptor beta chain was found in a study of T cell responses to AZD1222 COVID-19 vaccine. Trimming pared 7 bases from V and 5 bases from J, leaving 14 bases between. The CDR3 loop spans 13 amino acids. Germline V gives CDR1 MGHDK, CDR2 SYGVNS. Here immunoSEQ multiplex PCR was the method, and the copy in TCRdb shows in-frame clones only, minus some. Here the sample spans roughly 70,000 clones, 85% being singletons. The starting material was peripheral blood, obtained on day 0 of AZD1222 vaccination. The chain recombines TRBV25-1 with TRBJ1-1, with no clear D. This TCR was recovered from an adult in good health. The DNA of the CDR3 is TGTGCCAGCAAAAGAGGTGGGGTGACTGAAGCTTTCTTT. The encoded protein is CASKRGGVTEAFF. Full variable domain (remainder filled in from reference TRBV25-1 and TRBJ1-1): EADIYQTPRYLVIGTGKKITLECSQTMGHDKMYWYQQDPGMELHLIHYSYGVNSTEKGDLSSESTVSRIRTEHFPLTLESARPSHTSQYLCASKRGGVTEAFFGQGTRLTVV.